This TCR beta chain was recorded in a study of T cell repertoires in cytomegalovirus infection. TCRdb reprocessed the reads with MiXCR, giving one entry per CDR3 protein. The repertoire has 100,000 or so distinct CDR3 sequences, under 25% of them found once; the top ten carry about 39%. A few counts support this clonotype. Germline loops: CDR1 SGHRS, CDR2 YFSETQ. V was shortened by 4 bases and J by 5 bases, with 16 bases between the two germline ends. CDR3 size: 15 residues. Sequencing was performed on CD8+ T cells from PBMCs. The sequence derives from a human donor in good health (CMV status not recorded). Some clones in this sample may be carry-over from other donors' samples. This rearrangement joins TRBV5-1 to TRBJ2-1; D is perhaps TRBD1 (6 bases). This CDR3 reads CASSPAQGLNNEQFF. CDR3 nucleotide sequence: TGCGCCAGCAGCCCTGCCCAGGGGCTAAACAATGAGCAGTTCTTC. The full variable domain, with the rest looked up from reference TRBV5-1 and TRBJ2-1, is KAGVTQTPRYLIKTRGQQVTLSCSPISGHRSVSWYQQTPGQGLQFLFEYFSETQRNKGNFPGRFSGRQFSNSRSEMNVSTLELGDSALYLCASSPAQGLNNEQFFGPGTRLTVL.